The 29 T cell receptor beta chains given below trace back to one sample, sequenced in a study of T cell repertoires in cytomegalovirus infection. A single record per CDR3 protein comes from TCRdb applying MiXCR to the reads. The sample has 200,000 to 250,000 distinct CDR3 sequences; about 20% are singletons. The sequenced sample consisted of CD8+ T cells from PBMCs. The receptors here all came from a human donor in good health (CMV status not recorded). Some clones in this sample may be carry-over from other donors' samples.

A few counts support this clonotype. The chain uses TRBV7-6 and TRBJ2-3; the D is unclear. The length of the CDR3 is 20 residues. Germline-derived CDR1 and CDR2 are SGHVS and FNYEAQ. Trimming cost V 5 bases and J 0 bases, with 27 bases left between them. CDR3 bases: TGTGCCAGCAGCCTGCCGCGTGTCGCCTTTGACTCGACTAGCACAGATACGCAGTATTTT. The encoded protein is CASSLPRVAFDSTSTDTQYF.

The sample holds many counts of this clonotype. V is TRBV7-9 and J is TRBJ2-1; 8 bases are shared with TRBD1. Germline CDR1 and CDR2: SEHNR and FQNEAQ (reference sequence). V dropped 5 bases and J dropped 0; count of bases not matched to a gene: 6. The CDR3 has 16 residues. In DNA, the CDR3 is TGTGCCAGCAGCCCCCGGACAGGGAGCTCCTACAATGAGCAGTTCTTC. Encoded protein: CASSPRTGSSYNEQFF. The variable domain in full, with the rest retrieved from reference TRBV7-9 and TRBJ2-1, is DTGVSQNPRHKITKRGQNVTFRCDPISEHNRLYWYRQTLGQGPEFLTYFQNEAQLEKSRLLSDRFSAERPKGSFSTLEIQRTEQGDSAMYLCASSPRTGSSYNEQFFGPGTRLTVL.

The rearrangement joins TRBV7-9 to TRBJ1-1; D is ambiguous. Germline-derived CDR1 and CDR2 are SEHNR and FQNEAQ (reference sequence). This CDR3 is built from 13 residues. V was pared by 5 bases and J by 0 bases, with 7 bases between. The chain's CDR3 is CASSNTMNTEAFF. CDR3 coding DNA: TGTGCCAGCAGCAATACAATGAACACTGAAGCTTTCTTT.

This clonotype showed up many times. The rearrangement joins TRBV4-1 to TRBJ1-2; D perhaps matches TRBD1 (5 bases). The CDR3 runs to 15 residues. In germline, CDR1 is MGHRA, CDR2 YSYEKL. The V end lost 2 bases, the J end lost 6 bases, and 16 bases lay between the germline ends. The CDR3 reads CASSQTIGHTDGYTF. For the CDR3, the DNA is TGCGCCAGCAGCCAAACGATCGGACATACCGATGGCTACACCTTC.

This clonotype came up a few times. The V call is TRBV7-9, the J call TRBJ2-3; D call uncertain. Germline-derived CDR1 and CDR2 are SEHNR and FQNEAQ (reference sequence). Trimming left V 8 bases short and J 6 bases short, with 9 bases between. This CDR3 has 11 amino acids. CDR3 DNA sequence: TGTGCCAGCCGCTCTGTGGATACGCAGTATTTT. Encoded protein: CASRSVDTQYF.

The chain is built from TRBV7-9 and TRBJ2-7, with D unresolved. The CDR3 sequence is 13 residues long. CDR1 SEHNR and CDR2 FQNEAQ come from the germline V gene (reference sequence). Deletions cut 3 bases from V and 4 bases from J, with 10 bases between. The CDR3: CASSLDPVYEQYF. The CDR3 bases are TGTGCCAGCAGCTTGGACCCCGTTTACGAGCAGTACTTC.

This clonotype was counted ten times or more. This chain connects TRBV29-1 to TRBJ1-1; D is perhaps TRBD1 (5 bases). Germline CDR1 SQVTM, CDR2 ANQGSEA. The V gene lost 4 bases and the J gene lost 1 base, with 7 bases spanning the gap. This CDR3 is 12 amino acids long. The CDR3 DNA is TGCAGCGTTGCGGGGGAGAACACTGAAGCTTTCTTT. This encodes CSVAGENTEAFF.

This clonotype appeared a few times. The chain has TRBV29-1 and TRBJ1-1; 9 nucleotides match TRBD1. V lost 6 bases and J lost 0; bases outside the gene matches: 2. Germline loops: CDR1 SQVTM, CDR2 ANQGSEA. This CDR3 is 13 amino acids long. The CDR3, as DNA: TGCAGCGTGGGACAGGGCGTGAACACTGAAGCTTTCTTT. It yields the protein CSVGQGVNTEAFF.

This clonotype appeared a few times. This chain joins TRBV5-1 and TRBJ2-5; maybe TRBD2 (6 bases). The CDR3 contains 15 residues. The ends were cut back, 1 base at V and 0 bases at J, with 10 bases in the middle. Germline CDR1 and CDR2: SGHRS and YFSETQ. The CDR3 DNA follows: TGCGCCAGCAGCTTGCCCAAGCGGGACCAAGAGACCCAGTACTTC. Translating it yields CASSLPKRDQETQYF.

The rearrangement links TRBV7-8 to TRBJ1-2; the match to TRBD1 covers 7 bases. This CDR3 spans 13 amino acids. Per germline, CDR1 SGHVS and CDR2 FQNEAQ. The trim removed 5 bases at V and 8 bases at J, leaving 8 bases unmatched. The CDR3 DNA sequence: TGTGCCAGCAGCCCTGGGCAGACAGGGGGCTACACCTTC. Its protein product is CASSPGQTGGYTF.

This clonotype was counted between two and nine times. V is TRBV24-1 and J is TRBJ2-1; perhaps TRBD2 as D (6 bases). Germline V gene data show CDR1 as KGHDR and CDR2 as SFDVKD. This CDR3 is 13 amino acids long. Trimming took 5 bases from V and 8 from J, leaving 12 bases between them. The CDR3 loop reads CATSGLGSHEQFF. The CDR3 DNA follows: TGTGCCACCAGTGGACTAGGTTCGCATGAGCAGTTCTTC.

The chain joins TRBV5-6 to TRBJ1-2; D not resolved. The CDR3 is made up of 13 amino acids. Germline loops: CDR1 SGHDT, CDR2 YYEEEE. V lost 2 bases and J lost 6, with 11 bases in between. The CDR3 DNA sequence: TGTGCCAGCAGCTTCTTGGAGGGCGATGGCTACACCTTC. Translated: CASSFLEGDGYTF.

The chain recombines TRBV14 with TRBJ2-1; 7 positions agree with TRBD2. The V segment lost 6 bases and the J segment 4 bases; nucleotides outside the gene matches: 9. This CDR3 contains 15 residues. Germline V gene lookup returns CDR1 SGHDN and CDR2 FVKESK. CDR3 sequence: CASSSLAGAYNEQFF. The CDR3 nucleotides read TGTGCCAGCAGTTCCTTAGCGGGTGCTTACAATGAGCAGTTCTTC.

In this sample, this clonotype turned up a few times. The V call is TRBV2, the J call TRBJ2-3; 7 bases match TRBD2. J gave up 5 bases and V 7 bases, and 9 bases lay outside the gene matches. CDR1 SNHLY and CDR2 FYNNEI come from the germline V gene. The CDR3 loop spans 14 amino acids. The CDR3 bases are TGTGCCAGCATCCCGGGACTAAAAGGAGATACGCAGTATTTT. Its translation is CASIPGLKGDTQYF.

This clonotype was counted a few times. J is TRBJ2-1 and V is TRBV6-1; D possibly corresponds to TRBD1 (6 bases). V was trimmed by 6 bases and J by 10 bases, leaving 25 bases between them. The CDR3 runs to 16 residues. Germline V gene sequence: CDR1 MNHNS, CDR2 SASEGT. The CDR3 protein is CASSLSMGANRPEQFF. The CDR3 DNA reads as TGTGCCAGCAGCCTGTCTATGGGGGCCAATCGACCAGAGCAGTTCTTC.

The table lists this clonotype with a few counts. The chain carries TRBV12-3 or TRBV12-4 and TRBJ1-2, with TRBD1 identical over 9 bases. The CDR3 spans 16 residues. V shed 5 bases, J shed 5 bases, and the junction held 12 bases outside the gene matches. This chain's CDR3 is CASSPGLTGGRYGYTF. The CDR3 DNA follows: TGTGCCAGCAGTCCCGGCCTCACAGGGGGCCGTTATGGCTACACCTTC.

The chain has TRBV29-1 and TRBJ1-1; 10 positions match TRBD1. The germline gives CDR1 SQVTM, CDR2 ANQGSEA. The CDR3 contains 11 residues. Trimming removed 4 bases from V and 11 bases from J; junction bases left unmatched: 4. The CDR3 nucleotides are TGCAGCGTTGGGACAGGGGGTTCGGCTTTCTTT. The encoded protein is CSVGTGGSAFF.

This clonotype was seen only a few times. The chain uses TRBV5-6 and TRBJ1-4, with a possible D match to TRBD1 (6 bases). Germline values: CDR1 SGHDT, CDR2 YYEEEE. Trimming shortened V by 5 bases and J by 5 bases, and 16 bases separated the two germline ends. The CDR3 contains 15 residues. The CDR3 DNA is TGTGCCAGCAGACCCTCCTGGGACACAAATGAAAAACTGTTTTTT. It yields the protein CASRPSWDTNEKLFF.

The rearrangement links TRBV12-3 or TRBV12-4 to TRBJ1-1; the D is unclear. Between the trimmed V and J ends, which lost 3 bases and 0 bases, there was a span of 2 bases. The length of the CDR3 is 12 residues. DNA of the CDR3: TGTGCCAGCAGTTTCGTGAACACTGAAGCTTTCTTT. Its protein is CASSFVNTEAFF.

This chain connects TRBV20-1 to TRBJ1-1; D ambiguous. Germline V gene lookup returns CDR1 DFQATT and CDR2 SNEGSKA (reference sequence). The CDR3 covers 12 residues. V was shortened by 3 bases and J by 4 bases, with 9 bases between the two germline ends. The CDR3 nucleotides are TGCAGTGCTAGGTGGGCCACCACTGAAGCTTTCTTT. The encoded protein is CSARWATTEAFF.

The chain employs TRBV5-1 and TRBJ1-1, with no clear D. V was cut by 4 bases and J by 0 bases, with 10 bases left in between. The CDR3 is 14 residues long. The germline V gene has CDR1 SGHRS and CDR2 YFSETQ. The DNA for the CDR3 is TGCGCCAGCAGCGAACCGGTCGTGAACACTGAAGCTTTCTTT. Its protein is CASSEPVVNTEAFF.

The chain carries TRBV5-8 and TRBJ1-4, with D unresolved. The germline CDR1 and CDR2 sequences are SGHTS and YDEGEE. V lost 8 bases and J lost 1, with 12 bases in between. The CDR3 is 14 amino acids. The DNA of the CDR3 is TGTGCCAGACCGGATGGGAAAACTAATGAAAAACTGTTTTTT. Translated, it gives CARPDGKTNEKLFF.

CDR3 coding DNA: TGTGCCAGCAGCCGACACCCGCCCGACTATGGCTACACCTTC. Amino acid sequence: CASSRHPPDYGYTF. This chain connects TRBV28 to TRBJ1-2, with no clear D. There are 14 residues in the CDR3. Trimming shortened V by 6 bases and J by 3 bases, and 14 bases separated the two germline ends. The germline gives CDR1 MDHEN, CDR2 SYDVKM.

This clonotype showed up many times. The chain links TRBV7-9 to TRBJ1-1; D remains unclear. The V gene lost 1 base and the J gene lost 7 bases, with 7 bases spanning the gap. Germline values: CDR1 SEHNR, CDR2 FQNEAQ (reference sequence). This CDR3 contains 12 residues. CDR3 nucleotide sequence: TGTGCCAGCAGCTTAGAGAGAAATGAAGCTTTCTTT. Amino acid sequence: CASSLERNEAFF.

CDR3 residues: CASSQERLANEQFF. The CDR3 DNA reads as TGTGCCAGCAGCCAAGAAAGACTAGCGAATGAGCAGTTCTTC. The chain employs TRBV4-2 and TRBJ2-1, with 8 nucleotides matching TRBD2. The ends lost 0 bases at V and 7 bases at J; junction bases unmatched: 2. The CDR3 has 14 amino acids. Germline CDR1 and CDR2: LGHNA and YNFKEQ.

V gene TRBV20-1 combines with J gene TRBJ1-4; no clear D. In germline, CDR1 is DFQATT, CDR2 SNEGSKA (reference sequence). Trimming removed 5 bases from V and 2 bases from J, with 9 bases in between. The CDR3 sequence is 13 residues long. CDR3 sequence: CSAVDSTNEKLFF. CDR3 bases: TGCAGTGCTGTCGATTCGACTAATGAAAAACTGTTTTTT.

In its sample, this clonotype was seen a few times. The chain links TRBV3-1 to TRBJ2-1; D unclear. The germline CDR1 and CDR2 sequences are LGHDT and YNNKEL (reference sequence). This CDR3 contains 12 residues. Trimming pared 8 bases from V and 8 bases from J, leaving 13 bases between. CDR3 sequence (DNA): TGTGCCAGCCGCCGGGCTTTCGATGAGCAGTTCTTC. Translating it yields CASRRAFDEQFF.

The chain is built from TRBV6-5 and TRBJ2-7; D is undetermined. The CDR3 extends over 13 amino acids. V gave up 2 bases and J gave up 2 bases, with 7 bases separating them. Germline CDR1 MNHEY, CDR2 SVGAGI. In DNA form, the CDR3 reads TGTGCCAGCAGTTACGGAAAGACCTACGAGCAGTACTTC. Its protein is CASSYGKTYEQYF.

This sequence joins TRBV27 and TRBJ1-1, with 7 bases matching TRBD1. CDR3 length: 15 residues. V was clipped by 0 bases and J by 3 bases; unmatched bases: 4. Germline V gene sequence: CDR1 MNHEY, CDR2 SMNVEV (reference sequence). The CDR3: CASSLSTGLDTEAFF. CDR3 sequence (DNA): TGTGCCAGCAGTTTATCGACAGGGCTGGACACTGAAGCTTTCTTT.